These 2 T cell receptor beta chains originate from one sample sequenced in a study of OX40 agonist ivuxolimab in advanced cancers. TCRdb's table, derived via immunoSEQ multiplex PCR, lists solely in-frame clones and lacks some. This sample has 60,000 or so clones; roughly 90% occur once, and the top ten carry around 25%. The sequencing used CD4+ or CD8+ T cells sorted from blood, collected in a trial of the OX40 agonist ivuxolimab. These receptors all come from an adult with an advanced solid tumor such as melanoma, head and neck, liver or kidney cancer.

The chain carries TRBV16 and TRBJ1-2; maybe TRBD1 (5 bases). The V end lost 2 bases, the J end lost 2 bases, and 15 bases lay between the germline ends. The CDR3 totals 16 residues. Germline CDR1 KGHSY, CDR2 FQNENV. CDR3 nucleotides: TGTGCCAGCAGCCAAGGTTTATGGGACGGAAACTATGGCTACACCTTC. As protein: CASSQGLWDGNYGYTF.

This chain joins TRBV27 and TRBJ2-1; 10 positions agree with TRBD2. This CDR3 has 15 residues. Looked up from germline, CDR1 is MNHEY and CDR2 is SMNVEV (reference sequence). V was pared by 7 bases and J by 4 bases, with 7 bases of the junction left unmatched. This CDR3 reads CASTSGTSEYNEQFF. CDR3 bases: TGTGCCAGCACCTCCGGGACTAGCGAATACAATGAGCAGTTCTTC.